This T cell receptor (beta chain) emerged from a study of T cells in Graves' hyperthyroidism and ophthalmopathy (dated by TCRdb to the late 2010s). Regarding the complete study: Peripheral blood was sampled at the time of initial diagnosis, prior to any treatment. An independent validation cohort of under 20 hyperthyroidism patients and about 15 patients who later progressed to ophthalmopathy tested prospective prediction of ophthalmopathy. According to the paper, TCR Vbeta CDR3 sequencing was carried out on over 130 peripheral blood samples, which came from some 41 ophthalmopathy, fewer than 80 hyperthyroidism and approximately 17 progressor patients. In addition, the study compared T-cell repertoires in thyroid tissue and in blood from six Graves' hyperthyroidism patients. The roughly 100 discovery patients were divided at random into training and test sets in a 7:3 ratio. TCR V-J signatures able to tell the groups apart were searched for in a discovery cohort of approximately 95 patients, of whom roughly 42 had Graves' ophthalmopathy and 57 had stable Graves' hyperthyroidism. After blood sampling, hyperthyroidism patients were treated with methimazole at a starting dose of 30 mg daily, and ophthalmopathy patients were treated with high-dose intravenous methylprednisolone.

Stable Graves' hyperthyroidism was defined as no progression to ophthalmopathy during 18 months of follow-up. Hyperthyroidism patients were newly diagnosed, had a disease duration of under 2 months, and were aged 18 to 65 years. Exclusion was applied to patients with uncontrolled infections, other autoimmune diseases, pregnancy or lactation. Clinical symptoms, serum thyroxine and TRAb, thyroid ultrasound, and orbital computed tomography formed the basis for the diagnoses. PBMCs were isolated from 8 to 10 ml of fresh peripheral blood by Ficoll-Paque density gradient centrifugation. Total RNA was extracted with Trizol reagent, and quality was checked on an Agilent 2100 Bioanalyzer. The TCR beta CDR3 regions were amplified from the RNA transcripts. For the first round of RT-PCR on the TCR CDR3, the HTBI primer set was used together with the Qiagen OneStep RT-PCR kit. Libraries were constructed in a second round of multiplex PCR, after which size selection and purification were performed. Paired-end sequencing of the libraries was performed with 100 bp reads on an Illumina HiSeq2000. As for the authors' bioinformatics: SOAPnuke was used to process the raw data, removing reads that contained adapters or uncalled bases, had a mean Phred below 15, or lacked an exact match to the constant primer or identifier. COPE v1.2.5 was used to merge the high-quality paired reads, and each unique nucleotide sequence was defined as a clonotype. MiTCR v1.1 was used to align clonotypes to the IMGT TRBV, TRBD and TRBJ reference segments. The analysis was restricted to V-J combinations with a frequency above 0.0001, which together covered about 99% of the repertoires. A TCS score was defined as the ratio between F50 (clonal expansion) and ExV (chaos), using BLOSUM62-based TCRdist between CDR3 peptides within each V-J. Welch's t-statistics and random forest reduced fewer than 550 V-J features to some 14, which were used in a naive Bayes classifier (R e1071). TCRdb applied fastp at Q25 and MiXCR to the public reads, then kept only in-frame beta chains. Rows matching on CDR3 protein sequence are summarized as one entry with the most common DNA and genes. V and J calls and clone size were set by TCRdb, not the authors. The sample has 200,000 to 250,000 distinct CDR3 sequences on record, about 17% of them singletons. Around two fifths of the sample lies in the top ten.

Reading the germline V gene (reference sequence) gives CDR1 DFQATT and CDR2 SNEGSKA. The CDR3 runs 18 residues from the cysteine to the phenylalanine. Only the CDR3 region is kept as DNA, spanning 54 bases read in frame from base 1. Germline trimming amounts to 6 bases on V and 3 bases on J, with 15 as the count of junction bases outside the gene matches. As to this clonotype: The clone's antigen remains unknown. Base quality data are lacking; no much larger clone is found one base away.

The study at large found these results: Ophthalmopathy was separated from stable hyperthyroidism by a 13 V-J signature model, with around 88% sensitivity and around 81% specificity obtained in cross-validation and 80%/75% obtained in testing. In validation, the model predicted progression to ophthalmopathy with approximately 71% sensitivity and about 73% specificity, a median of around 6.6 months before onset. Sample size was not statistically predetermined, and blinding of investigators to group allocation was not performed. Most expanded thyroid clonotypes (frequency above 0.001) were also detected in blood, suggesting blood repertoires may reflect thyroid immune responses.

The chain links TRBV20-1 with TRBJ1-5, with 12 central nucleotides matching TRBD1. The specimen was blood. The TCR sequence derives from a man aged 40-49 years with Graves' hyperthyroidism. The CDR3 loop reads CSATDGRGTGGVNQPQHF. The bases read TGCAGTGCAACCGACGGACGTGGGACAGGGGGCGTCAATCAGCCCCAGCATTTT.